This entry concerns a single TCR beta chain. The source of the sample is a study of blood T cell repertoires in COVID-19. Study background: Samples taken during acute and convalescent COVID-19 were collected in the United States, Italy and Spain. PBMCs, B-cell-depleted T cells, or T cells provided the cDNA or gDNA that made up the material.

The V gene's germline CDR1 is MDHEN and CDR2 SYDVKM. This CDR3 is 13 amino acids long. The V gene lost 2 bases and the J gene lost 12 bases, with 14 bases spanning the gap. Original data processing: How many nucleated cells were present was estimated from reference gene primer amplification. The table came from immunoSEQ multiplex PCR; TCRdb's copy has only in-frame clones and leaves some out. Clonal size and the V and J genes are those of that table, whereas D and trimming came from the DNA. The repertoire has around 150,000 clones, approximately 95% of them found once; the top ten carry roughly 5%.

The chain uses TRBV28 and TRBJ2-1; TRBD2 might be the D (7 bases). This clonotype was obtained from a woman aged 45-60 years with acute or convalescent COVID-19. The sequencing sample was made of peripheral blood. In DNA form, the CDR3 reads TGTGCCAGCAGTTTAGGGGGGGGCAGGTGGCAGTTCTTC. This gives the protein CASSLGGGRWQFF.